This entry concerns a single TCR beta chain. This clone's antigen is unknown. The sample holds no much larger clone one base away, and base qualities are not on file. From a lookup of the germline V gene, CDR1 and CDR2 are SGHVS and FQNEAQ. Germline trimming amounts to 5 bases on V and 1 base on J, with 7 as the count of junction bases outside the gene matches. The CDR3 contains 16 residues, cysteine and phenylalanine counted. Only the CDR3 region is kept as DNA, spanning 48 bases read in frame from base 1. The collaborating institutions used their own protocols to collect whole blood in K2EDTA tubes. For TCRbeta analysis, collaborators shipped samples in one of three forms: frozen whole blood, isolated PBMCs, or DNA extracted from either of those sample types. These data belong to a study of blood T cell repertoires in COVID-19 (dated by TCRdb to about 2020). At the level of the whole study: Collaborator samples came from the United States, Italy and Spain and covered acute and convalescent phases of COVID-19. Samples were obtained from the ongoing ImmuneRACE study (first 160 participants) and from some 1,300 subjects provided by 6 global collaborators. The prospective study material was composed of cDNA or gDNA derived from T cells, B-cell-depleted T cells, or PBMCs. Deeply sampled blood TCRbeta repertoires from subjects exposed to, actively infected with, or recovered from COVID-19 were included in the dataset. Where HLA class I and class II types were available, the types were taken from metadata supplied by the sample provider, not from assay-based typing. The repertoires were released in a freely available public database meant as a resource for research on the immune response to SARS-CoV-2. A de-identified subject ID, COVID-19 status, age in years and sex were almost always included in the sample metadata.

TCRbeta CDR3 regions were amplified from genomic DNA by means of the immunoSEQ Assay, a bias-controlled multiplex PCR. Concerning the study's data processing: The number of nucleated cells in each sample was estimated by amplification of reference gene primers within the assay. To quantify the absolute abundance of each unique TCRbeta CDR3 rearrangement, sequence reads were collapsed and filtered. Productive Simpson clonality was computed per sample as the square root of Simpson's diversity index over productive rearrangements. TCRdb re-hosts the immuneACCESS table, in-frame sequences only. Its copies lack some clones; in the studies checked, an unresolved V gene accounts for under half of them, and the cause for the rest is not known. V, J and clone size derive from that table, while D and trimming were established from the DNA sequence. Recorded for this sample are 95,000 to 130,000 clones; about nine tenths of them occurred a single time. The ten largest clones take up roughly 1.9% of the sample.

Broader findings and caveats from the paper: The amount of clinical and demographic metadata varied by source and participant and was provided uncurated.

This chain is built from TRBV7-8 and TRBJ2-2; 7 junctional bases match TRBD1. The clonotype originates from a human donor with active COVID-19. The donor label of this sample is uncertain. Sequenced: peripheral blood. The CDR3 corresponds to CASSHGQVGNTGELFF. The DNA sequence is TGTGCCAGCAGCCACGGACAGGTTGGGAACACCGGGGAGCTGTTTTTT. Reference TRBV7-8 and TRBJ2-2 genes cover what lies past the CDR3, so the full variable domain is GAGVSQSPRYKVAKRGQDVALRCDPISGHVSLFWYQQALGQGPEFLTYFQNEAQLDKSGLPSDRFFAERPEGSVSTLKIQRTQQEDSAVYLCASSHGQVGNTGELFFGEGSRLTVL.